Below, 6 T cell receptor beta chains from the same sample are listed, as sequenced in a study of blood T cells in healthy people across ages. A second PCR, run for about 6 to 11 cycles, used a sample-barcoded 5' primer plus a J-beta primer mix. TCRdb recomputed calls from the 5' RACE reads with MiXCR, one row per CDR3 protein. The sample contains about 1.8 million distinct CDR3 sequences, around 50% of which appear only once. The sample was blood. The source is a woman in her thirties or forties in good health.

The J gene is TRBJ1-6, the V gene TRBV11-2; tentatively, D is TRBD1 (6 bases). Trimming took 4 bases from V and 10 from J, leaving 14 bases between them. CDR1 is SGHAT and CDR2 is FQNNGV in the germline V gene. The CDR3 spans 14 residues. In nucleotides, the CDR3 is TGTGCCAGCAGCTCTGGGGGCATAGGATCACCCCTCCACTTT. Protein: CASSSGGIGSPLHF.

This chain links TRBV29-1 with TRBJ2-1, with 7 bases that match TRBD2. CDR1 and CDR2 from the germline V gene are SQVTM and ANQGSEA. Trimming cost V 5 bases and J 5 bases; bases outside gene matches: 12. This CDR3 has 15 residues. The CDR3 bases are TGCAGCGTTCCCCGGCTAGCGGACGGCGACAATGAGCAGTTCTTC. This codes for CSVPRLADGDNEQFF.

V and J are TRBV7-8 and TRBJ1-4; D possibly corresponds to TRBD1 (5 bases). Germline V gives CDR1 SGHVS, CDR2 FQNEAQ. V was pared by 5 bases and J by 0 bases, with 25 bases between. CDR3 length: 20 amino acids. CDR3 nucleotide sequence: TGTGCCAGCAGCCTTACACCGGGACGCCTAAGCGGTGCAACTAATGAAAAACTGTTTTTT. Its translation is CASSLTPGRLSGATNEKLFF.

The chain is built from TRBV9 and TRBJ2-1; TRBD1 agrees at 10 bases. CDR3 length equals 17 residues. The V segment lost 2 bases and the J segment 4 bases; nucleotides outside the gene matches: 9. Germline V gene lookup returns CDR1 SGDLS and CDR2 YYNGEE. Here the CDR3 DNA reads TGTGCCAGCAGCGTTGACCCAGGACAGGGGGTGTACAATGAGCAGTTCTTC. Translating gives CASSVDPGQGVYNEQFF.

The CDR3 sequence is CASSFFLNTDTQYF. CDR3 in DNA: TGTGCCAGCAGTTTTTTCCTGAACACAGATACGCAGTATTTT. The chain employs TRBV12-3 or TRBV12-4 and TRBJ2-3; no clear D gene. CDR3 length: 14 amino acids. Between the trimmed V and J ends, which lost 3 bases and 2 bases, there was a span of 9 bases.

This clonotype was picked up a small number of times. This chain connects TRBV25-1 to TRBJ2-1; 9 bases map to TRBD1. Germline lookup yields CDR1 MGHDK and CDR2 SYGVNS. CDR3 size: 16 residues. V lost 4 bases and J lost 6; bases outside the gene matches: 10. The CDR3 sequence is CASSVSPGQGGNEQFF. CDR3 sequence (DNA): TGTGCCAGCAGTGTCTCCCCGGGACAGGGCGGCAATGAGCAGTTCTTC.